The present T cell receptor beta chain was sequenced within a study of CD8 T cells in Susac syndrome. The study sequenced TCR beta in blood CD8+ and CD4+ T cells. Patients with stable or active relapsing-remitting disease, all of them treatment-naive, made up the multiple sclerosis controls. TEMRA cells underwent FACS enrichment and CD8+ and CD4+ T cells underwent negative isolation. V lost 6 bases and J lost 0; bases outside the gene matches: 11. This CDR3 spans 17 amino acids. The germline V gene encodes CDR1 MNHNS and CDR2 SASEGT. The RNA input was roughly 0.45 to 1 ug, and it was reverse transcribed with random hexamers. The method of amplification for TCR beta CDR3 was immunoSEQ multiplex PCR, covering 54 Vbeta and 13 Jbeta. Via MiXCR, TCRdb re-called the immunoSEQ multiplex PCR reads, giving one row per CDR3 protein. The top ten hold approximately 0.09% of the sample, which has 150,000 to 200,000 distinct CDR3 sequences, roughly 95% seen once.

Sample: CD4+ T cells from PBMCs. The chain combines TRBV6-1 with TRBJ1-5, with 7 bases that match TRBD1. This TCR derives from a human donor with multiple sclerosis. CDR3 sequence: CASSLRGGLNSNQPQHF. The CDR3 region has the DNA TGTGCCAGCAGCCTCAGGGGGGGCCTTAATAGCAATCAGCCCCAGCATTTT.